These 32 T cell receptor beta chains originate from one sample sequenced in a study of breast tumors, draining lymph nodes, adjacent tissues. Each CDR3 protein is one row after TCRdb ran MiXCR on the multiplex PCR reads. The sample consists of about 94,000 distinct CDR3 sequences, over 25% of them appearing once. Breast cancer patients provided tissue from their axillary draining lymph nodes. The sample taken for sequencing was axillary lymph node tissue. The receptors shown here come from a female donor with breast cancer. Some clones in this sample may be carry-over from other donors' samples.

As to this clonotype: The junction shows a germline mismatch at one end, possibly a read error. The chain carries TRBV7-9 and TRBJ2-7, with TRBD1 matching 10 bases. Germline values: CDR1 SEHNR, CDR2 FQNEAQ (reference sequence). The CDR3 is 15 amino acids. The CDR3 bases are TGTGCCAGCAGCGTCTCCGGGACAGGGGCCTACGAGCAGCACTTC. Translation: CASSVSGTGAYEQHF.

At least ten counts were recorded for this clonotype. CDR3 in DNA: TGTGCCAGCAACCGAGTCACCGGGGAGCTGTTTTTT. As protein: CASNRVTGELFF. V gene TRBV9 combines with J gene TRBJ2-2, with D unclear. CDR1 SGDLS and CDR2 YYNGEE come from the germline V gene. This CDR3 spans 12 amino acids. The ends were cut back, 6 bases at V and 4 bases at J, with 7 bases in the middle.

This clonotype was counted at least ten times. The chain uses TRBV7-6 and TRBJ2-7; tentatively, D is TRBD1 (5 bases). Germline V gives CDR1 SGHVS, CDR2 FNYEAQ. CDR3 length equals 14 residues. V was clipped by 5 bases and J by 7 bases, with 18 bases between them. The CDR3 coding sequence is TGTGCCAGCAGCCTCACCCGAGACAGTGGTGAGCAGTACTTC. It encodes CASSLTRDSGEQYF. Looking up the rest from reference TRBV7-6 and TRBJ2-7 gives the full variable domain: GAGVSQSPRYKVTKRGQDVALRCDPISGHVSLYWYRQALGQGPEFLTYFNYEAQQDKSGLPNDRFSAERPEGSISTLTIQRTEQRDSAMYRCASSLTRDSGEQYFGPGTRLTVT.

Comments on this clonotype: The conserved phenylalanine or tryptophan normally closing the CDR3 is absent here, so this likely arose from a read error. The CDR3 DNA reads TGTGCCAGCAGAGAGAGGACAGGGGACTTCGGCGGGGAGCTGTTTTCT. Translating it yields CASRERTGDFGGELFS. The rearrangement joins TRBV7-3 to TRBJ2-2, with 9 bases lining up with TRBD1. Trimming at V came to 6 bases and at J to 7 bases, leaving 12 bases not matched to a gene. The CDR3 runs to 16 residues. Germline CDR1 reads SGHTA; CDR2 reads FQGTGA.

V and J are TRBV24-1 and TRBJ2-3; no clear D. CDR1 and CDR2 (germline): KGHDR, SFDVKD. The CDR3 is made up of 13 amino acids. Trimming removed 4 bases at V and 2 bases at J, with 6 bases between. The CDR3, as DNA: TGTGCCACCAGTGAACCAGACACAGATACGCAGTATTTT. Translated: CATSEPDTDTQYF.

To note about this clonotype: Being one base from a much bigger clone, this may be a read error. The V and J genes are TRBV2 and TRBJ2-1, with D tentatively TRBD1 (5 bases). The CDR3 spans 14 residues. Trimming left V 7 bases short and J 8 bases short, with 18 bases between. Germline CDR1 is SNHLY and CDR2 is FYNNEI. The CDR3 DNA reads TGTGCCAGCACCTTGGGGCCCCCGCCATATGAGCAGTTCTTC. It encodes CASTLGPPPYEQFF.

This clonotype has at least ten counts. The J gene is TRBJ2-2, the V gene TRBV5-8; perhaps TRBD2 as D (5 bases). Germline V gives CDR1 SGHTS, CDR2 YDEGEE. Trimming removed 2 bases from V and 1 base from J, with 15 bases in between. The CDR3 runs to 17 residues. Here the CDR3 reads CASSLGGLVRNTGELFF. CDR3 in DNA: TGTGCCAGCAGCTTAGGAGGACTGGTTAGGAACACCGGGGAGCTGTTTTTT.

This clonotype has ten or more counts. A read error may account for a junction end that differs from germline. The chain joins TRBV20-1 to TRBJ2-7, with D perhaps given as TRBD1 or TRBD2 (5 bases each). The V gene's germline CDR1 is DFQATT and CDR2 SNEGSKA (reference sequence). The CDR3 extends over 16 amino acids. The CDR3 region is CSARASTYGASHEQYF. The CDR3 DNA reads as TGCAGTGCTAGAGCCTCAACGTACGGGGCCTCCCACGAGCAGTACTTC.

Ten or more counts support this clonotype. The chain recombines TRBV6-1 with TRBJ1-2, with 8 bases aligning to TRBD1. The CDR3 has 15 amino acids. CDR1 is MNHNS and CDR2 is SASEGT in the germline V gene. The J segment lost 3 bases and the V segment lost 0 bases, leaving 3 bases of the junction unmatched. CDR3 DNA sequence: TGTGCCAGCAGTGAAGCGGTGACAGGGGACTATGGCTACACCTTC. Protein product: CASSEAVTGDYGYTF.

This clonotype has a count of ten or more. The V and J genes are TRBV20-1 and TRBJ1-6; D uncertain. The germline V gene has CDR1 DFQATT and CDR2 SNEGSKA (reference sequence). V was trimmed by 3 bases and J by 8 bases, leaving 11 bases between them. This CDR3 is built from 13 residues. This CDR3 reads CSASRGYDSPLHF. As DNA, the CDR3 is TGCAGTGCTAGTAGAGGGTATGATTCACCCCTCCACTTT.

This clonotype was observed at least ten times. A much larger clone is a single base away; this may be a read error. J is TRBJ1-3 and V is TRBV7-8; tentative D call: TRBD1 (6 bases). There are 17 residues in the CDR3. In germline, CDR1 is SGHVS, CDR2 FQNEAQ. The CDR3 nucleotides read TGTGCCAGCAGCTTAGCGCACCAGGGGTTCTCTGGAAACCCCATATATTTT. This sequence encodes CASSLAHQGFSGNPIYF.

This clonotype was counted many times. The chain carries TRBV6-1 and TRBJ1-5; TRBD1 might be the D (5 bases). Germline values: CDR1 MNHNS, CDR2 SASEGT. The CDR3 contains 16 residues. V shed 8 bases and J shed 0 bases, with 17 bases lying between them. CDR3 sequence (DNA): TGTGCCAGCCGGGACCGAGCCAGTCTTAGCAATCAGCCCCAGCATTTT. This codes for CASRDRASLSNQPQHF.

This clonotype was observed many times. This chain links TRBV6-1 with TRBJ2-7, with D perhaps TRBD2 (5 bases). CDR1 and CDR2 from the germline V gene are MNHNS and SASEGT. The CDR3 runs to 15 residues. Trimming removed 5 bases from V and 6 bases from J, with 20 bases in between. The CDR3 nucleotides read TGTGCCAGCAGTCTCTCCAGGACTCAATGGGGCGAGCAGTACTTC. As protein: CASSLSRTQWGEQYF.

This clonotype was detected many times. The J gene is TRBJ2-7, the V gene TRBV19; D ambiguous. Trimming removed 2 bases from V and 0 bases from J, with 5 bases in between. The CDR3 consists of 13 residues. Germline V gives CDR1 LNHDA, CDR2 SQIVND (reference sequence). CDR3 nucleotide sequence: TGTGCCAGTAGTATAACCGACTCCTACGAGCAGTACTTC. Its translation is CASSITDSYEQYF.

The chain couples TRBV5-6 to TRBJ2-6, with TRBD1 matching 8 bases. Germline CDR1 is SGHDT and CDR2 is YYEEEE. The CDR3 has 18 amino acids. V was clipped by 3 bases and J by 0 bases; unmatched bases: 8. Written as DNA, the CDR3 is TGTGCCAGCAGCTCGCACAGGGACAGGTTCTCTGGGGCCAACGTCCTGACTTTC. Its translation: CASSSHRDRFSGANVLTF. Together with reference TRBV5-6 and TRBJ2-6, the CDR3 gives the full variable domain: DAGVTQSPTHLIKTRGQQVTLRCSPKSGHDTVSWYQQALGQGPQFIFQYYEEEERQRGNFPDRFSGHQFPNYSSELNVNALLLGDSALYLCASSSHRDRFSGANVLTFGAGSRLTVL.

This clonotype was counted many times. V gene TRBV19 combines with J gene TRBJ2-5; a possible D gene is TRBD1 (6 bases). V lost 7 bases to trimming and J lost 3 bases, with 6 bases between them. The CDR3 runs 11 residues. Germline V gene sequence: CDR1 LNHDA, CDR2 SQIVND (reference sequence). CDR3 region: CASTGEETQYF. The CDR3 DNA reads TGTGCCAGTACAGGGGAAGAGACCCAGTACTTC.

The chain couples TRBV7-2 to TRBJ2-7; D is perhaps TRBD1 or TRBD2 (6 bases each). V gave up 1 base and J gave up 2 bases, with 9 bases separating them. Germline CDR1 SGHTA, CDR2 FQGNSA. The CDR3 is made up of 14 amino acids. The CDR3 region has the DNA TGTGCCAGCAGCTTAGAGGGGGGCCCCTACGAGCAGTACTTC. It translates to CASSLEGGPYEQYF.

In its sample, this clonotype was seen many times. DNA of the CDR3: TGTGCCAGCAGTTTTGGGGCCAACGTCCTGACTTTC. Its protein is CASSFGANVLTF. This rearrangement joins TRBV12-3 or TRBV12-4 to TRBJ2-6, with D unclear. The V end was cut by 3 bases, the J end by 3 bases, with 0 bases between. CDR3 length: 12 amino acids.

CDR3 residues: CATSGPLTGGAGELFF. DNA of the CDR3: TGTGCCACCAGCGGCCCCTTGACAGGGGGCGCCGGGGAGCTGTTTTTT. The J gene is TRBJ2-2, the V gene TRBV24-1, with 10 bases that match TRBD1. The length of the CDR3 is 16 residues. V shed 7 bases and J 6 bases; nucleotides not matched to a gene: 10. CDR1 and CDR2 from the germline V gene are KGHDR and SFDVKD.

This clonotype came up many times. The chain joins TRBV10-2 to TRBJ1-3, with no clear D. The CDR3 is 14 amino acids. Germline V lookup: CDR1 WSHSY, CDR2 SAAADI. V lost 3 bases, J lost 0 bases, and 6 bases lay in between. This chain's CDR3 is CASSDLGSGNTIYF. For the CDR3, the DNA is TGCGCCAGCAGTGATCTGGGCTCTGGAAACACCATATATTTT.

This clonotype was picked up many times. V usage is TRBV29-1 and J usage is TRBJ2-4; D not resolved. This CDR3 spans 14 amino acids. V was shortened by 2 bases and J by 3 bases, with 11 bases between the two germline ends. Germline CDR1 and CDR2: SQVTM and ANQGSEA. CDR3 bases: TGCAGCGTTGAAAGGGAAGGCCTCAAAAACATTCAGTACTTC. It specifies CSVEREGLKNIQYF.

Notes on this clonotype: Since a much larger clone is just one base distant, this may be a read error. The chain uses TRBV6-5 and TRBJ2-1; D is ambiguous. V lost 7 bases and J 6 bases, leaving 13 bases between the germline ends. Germline V CDR1 and CDR2: MNHEY, SVGAGI. The CDR3 sequence is 13 residues long. The CDR3 nucleotides read TGTGCCAGCACTCCCTCTTATCTCAATGAGCAGTTCTTC. The encoded protein is CASTPSYLNEQFF.

There are many counts of this clonotype. Written as DNA, the CDR3 is TGTGCCAGCAGCTTAGGCAGGGATGAAAAACTGTTTTTT. Translating gives CASSLGRDEKLFF. This rearrangement joins TRBV7-9 to TRBJ1-4; the D gene is possibly TRBD1 (5 bases). V gave up 1 base and J gave up 6 bases, with 6 bases separating them. The CDR3 consists of 13 residues. Germline assignment: CDR1 SEHNR and CDR2 FQNEAQ (reference sequence).

Points on this clonotype: The DNA is omitted, as the CDR3 cannot be located on it reliably, and the CDR3 follows TCRdb's listing. The rearrangement joins TRBV7-2 to TRBJ2-1; the table names TRBD1, a call not compared with the DNA. Ends included, the CDR3 has 21 residues. Germline CDR1 SGHTA, CDR2 FQGNSA. CDR3 loop: CASSPLCASREPGERYNEQFF.

This clonotype has ten or more counts. This chain connects TRBV19 to TRBJ1-5, with D unresolved. Between the trimmed V and J ends, which lost 5 bases and 4 bases, there was a span of 6 bases. This CDR3 spans 12 amino acids. The germline V gene encodes CDR1 LNHDA and CDR2 SQIVND (reference sequence). The CDR3 DNA reads TGTGCCAGTAGTTCTCAAAATCAGCCCCAGCATTTT. Translated, it gives CASSSQNQPQHF.

This clonotype was seen many times. V usage is TRBV20-1 and J usage is TRBJ1-4, with D possibly TRBD1 on 6 matching bases. Germline V gives CDR1 DFQATT, CDR2 SNEGSKA (reference sequence). The CDR3 covers 18 residues. Trimming shortened V by 3 bases and J by 0 bases, and 20 bases separated the two germline ends. CDR3 sequence: CSASGQGGTRATNEKLFF. The CDR3 coding sequence is TGCAGTGCTAGTGGGCAAGGGGGTACACGGGCAACTAATGAAAAACTGTTTTTT.

Points on this clonotype: This could be a read error, since a much larger clone is one nucleotide away. This chain connects TRBV20-1 to TRBJ2-3; a weak D match, TRBD2 (7 bases). This CDR3 has 14 amino acids. Germline V gene lookup returns CDR1 DFQATT and CDR2 SNEGSKA (reference sequence). CDR3 residues: CSAGDRGGAATQYF. The DNA of the CDR3 is TGCAGTGCTGGAGATCGTGGGGGGGCAGCTACGCAGTATTTT.

Many counts were recorded for this clonotype. The J gene is TRBJ2-7, the V gene TRBV4-1, with D uncertain. Trimming pared 0 bases from V and 2 bases from J, leaving 11 bases between. The CDR3 sequence is 15 residues long. Germline V gene data show CDR1 as MGHRA and CDR2 as YSYEKL. The chain's CDR3 is CASSQEQPSTYEQYF. As DNA, the CDR3 is TGCGCCAGCAGCCAAGAACAACCGTCAACCTACGAGCAGTACTTC.

Of note for this clonotype: A much larger clone differs from this one at a single base, so this may be a read error. The chain carries TRBV11-2 and TRBJ2-1; 11 bases map to TRBD2. The germline CDR1 and CDR2 sequences are SGHAT and FQNNGV. There are 13 residues in the CDR3. With 8 bases clipped from V and 9 bases from J, the junction kept 6 bases outside the gene matches. In nucleotides, the CDR3 is TGTGCCAGCGGACTAGCGGGCGGCACTGAGCAGTTCTTC. Protein: CASGLAGGTEQFF.

This clonotype has ten or more counts. The V gene is TRBV6-4, the J gene TRBJ2-7; D is unclear. CDR3 length: 13 residues. The germline gives CDR1 MRHNA, CDR2 SNTAGT. V lost 2 bases, J lost 4 bases, and 9 bases lay in between. In DNA form, the CDR3 reads TGTGCCAGCAGTGACCGTCGACGGTACGAGCAGTACTTC. Translating it yields CASSDRRRYEQYF.

This clonotype was picked up many times. The rearrangement links TRBV11-3 to TRBJ2-1; 8 positions match TRBD2. After removal of 4 bases from V and 0 bases from J, the junction contained 5 bases not matched to a gene. The CDR3 sequence is 16 residues long. Germline-derived CDR1 and CDR2 are SGHNT and YENEEA. CDR3 region: CASSSGGGSSYNEQFF. For the CDR3, the DNA is TGTGCCAGCAGCTCCGGCGGGGGGAGCTCCTACAATGAGCAGTTCTTC.

The chain carries TRBV11-3 and TRBJ2-5; D is undetermined. V was clipped by 3 bases and J by 3 bases, with 14 bases between them. CDR1 and CDR2 from the germline V gene are SGHNT and YENEEA. The CDR3 loop spans 15 amino acids. The CDR3 loop reads CASSFLFDTEETQYF. CDR3 nucleotide sequence: TGTGCCAGCAGCTTCCTTTTTGACACGGAAGAGACCCAGTACTTC.